This TCR beta chain was documented in a study of blood T cells in healthy people across ages. Background on the study: Capture via template switching afforded approximately one barcoded beta molecule per two T cells.

Study outcomes and limitations: The study regarded diversity estimates from one million T cells as underestimates.

The CDR3 extends over 11 amino acids. Germline V gene data show CDR1 as MNHEY and CDR2 as SMNVEV (reference sequence). The V end lost 6 bases, the J end lost 6 bases, and 8 bases lay between the germline ends. Remarks on this clonotype: Its antigen is unidentified.

Next came a second PCR, run for about 6 to 12 cycles, which used a sample-barcoded 5' primer along with a J-beta primer mix. Carrying 12 random nucleotides, a template-switch adaptor labeled each individual cDNA molecule. MiXCR was run by TCRdb on the 5' RACE reads, yielding one entry per CDR3 protein. The data show under 2 million distinct CDR3 sequences, roughly 32% seen once. The chain links TRBV27 to TRBJ1-1, with D possibly matching TRBD1 (6 bases). The material sequenced was blood. The clonotype was recovered from a woman younger than 45 in good health. The CDR3 sequence: CASRTGSEAFF. CDR3 nucleotides: TGTGCCAGCAGAACAGGGTCTGAAGCTTTCTTT.